This T cell receptor beta chain was recovered during a study of T cells expressing NK-cell markers. The CDR3 runs 12 residues. Germline V gene data show CDR1 as SQVTM and CDR2 as ANQGSEA. Reprocessing the 5' RACE reads, TCRdb reports a single entry for every CDR3 protein and omits DNA. Its listing shows roughly 450,000 distinct CDR3 sequences. Sequencing was performed on blood T cells: a sorted CD56 or NKG2C T cell subset, CD4+ or CD8+ T cells, or bulk PBMC T cells (not recorded which). The rearrangement links TRBV29-1 to TRBJ2-1; TCRdb reports TRBD1, a call that lacks DNA to check it against. The clonotype comes from a woman between 45 and 60 years old in good health. This chain's CDR3 is CSVVPGDNEQFF.